These 18 T cell receptor beta chains share one sample of origin, sequenced in a study of T cells in Graves' hyperthyroidism and ophthalmopathy. It was RNA transcripts that yielded the amplified TCR beta CDR3 regions. An initial round of RT-PCR targeting the TCR CDR3 relied on the HTBI primer set. TCRdb reanalysed the multiplex PCR reads using MiXCR and keeps one entry per CDR3 protein. The sample has around 600,000 distinct CDR3 sequences; about 14% are singletons. The sample consisted of blood. The receptors stem from a woman between 50 and 59 years old with Graves' ophthalmopathy.

This clonotype was picked up many times. The chain links TRBV7-2 to TRBJ2-7, with TRBD1 matching over 9 bases. Germline V CDR1 and CDR2: SGHTA, FQGNSA. The V segment lost 5 bases and the J segment 6 bases; nucleotides outside the gene matches: 11. This CDR3 comprises 15 residues. In nucleotides, the CDR3 is TGTGCCAGCAGCCAACGCGGGACAGGGCAGGGCGAGCAGTACTTC. Encoded protein: CASSQRGTGQGEQYF.

This clonotype has just a few counts. The chain is built from TRBV6-5 and TRBJ2-5; D gene ambiguous. The CDR3 spans 15 residues. Between the trimmed V and J ends, which lost 0 bases and 3 bases, there was a span of 11 bases. The germline gives CDR1 MNHEY, CDR2 SVGAGI. The CDR3 reads CASSYSSLTKETQYF. CDR3 in DNA: TGTGCCAGCAGTTACTCAAGCCTAACTAAAGAGACCCAGTACTTC.

This clonotype has at least ten counts. The rearrangement links TRBV2 to TRBJ2-3; maybe TRBD2 (5 bases). With 6 bases removed from V and 0 bases from J, the gap between germline ends came to 13 bases. Germline loops: CDR1 SNHLY, CDR2 FYNNEI. CDR3 length: 15 amino acids. The CDR3 sequence is CASRDRGTSTDTQYF. The CDR3 coding sequence is TGTGCCAGCAGGGATCGGGGAACTAGCACAGATACGCAGTATTTT.

This clonotype showed up just a few times. The gene calls are TRBV4-2 and TRBJ2-2; 10 bases agree with TRBD1. Germline values: CDR1 LGHNA, CDR2 YNFKEQ. This CDR3 has 17 amino acids. With 2 bases clipped from V and 6 bases from J, the junction kept 9 bases outside the gene matches. The CDR3 DNA reads TGTGCCAGCAGCCAAAGAACCGGGACAGGGGTTGCCGGGGAGCTGTTTTTT. Translating it yields CASSQRTGTGVAGELFF.

This clonotype was picked up a small number of times. The chain has TRBV20-1 and TRBJ1-2; D is unresolved. Germline CDR1 is DFQATT and CDR2 is SNEGSKA (reference sequence). Trimming removed 6 bases at V and 3 bases at J, with 17 bases between. This CDR3 contains 14 residues. CDR3 sequence reads: CSAGRAREHYGYTF. DNA of the CDR3: TGCAGTGCGGGTCGCGCCCGCGAACACTATGGCTACACCTTC.

Only one count was recorded for this clonotype. The chain carries TRBV19 and TRBJ2-3; D possibly corresponds to TRBD1 (6 bases). Germline CDR1 reads LNHDA; CDR2 reads SQIVND (reference sequence). The CDR3 sequence is 13 residues long. Trimming removed 5 bases at V and 6 bases at J, with 12 bases between. The CDR3, as DNA: TGTGCCAGTAGTTCCTACGACAGGGATACGCAGTATTTT. This gives the protein CASSSYDRDTQYF.

This clonotype was found many times. Written as DNA, the CDR3 is TGTGCCAGCAGCCAAAGATTGAGCAATCAGCCCCAGCATTTT. The encoded protein is CASSQRLSNQPQHF. This chain connects TRBV3-1 to TRBJ1-5; D not certain. With 2 bases removed from V and 1 base from J, the gap between germline ends came to 6 bases. The length of the CDR3 is 14 residues. Germline CDR1 is LGHDT and CDR2 is YNNKEL (reference sequence).

This clonotype was counted at least ten times. The chain uses TRBV11-2 and TRBJ2-7; D may correspond to TRBD1 or TRBD2 (7 bases each). Trimming removed 6 bases from V and 1 base from J, with 22 bases in between. The CDR3 has 17 amino acids. Germline CDR1 and CDR2: SGHAT and FQNNGV. CDR3 DNA sequence: TGTGCCAGCAGTCGTAGAATTAACAGGGGACTATCCTACGAGCAGTACTTC. Residues: CASSRRINRGLSYEQYF.

This clonotype has only a few counts. The chain recombines TRBV30 with TRBJ1-5; 8 bases are a match to TRBD1. The CDR3 totals 15 residues. From germline, CDR1 is GTSNPN and CDR2 SVGIG (reference sequence). J lost 4 bases, V lost 2 bases, and 7 bases had no gene match. The CDR3 reads CAWSSGQGVNQPQHF. Written as DNA, the CDR3 is TGTGCCTGGAGTAGCGGACAGGGTGTTAATCAGCCCCAGCATTTT.

This clonotype was seen repeatedly, ten times or more. This sequence joins TRBV28 and TRBJ1-2; TRBD1 matches 7 bases. The trim removed 7 bases at V and 2 bases at J, leaving 10 bases unmatched. Germline V gene lookup returns CDR1 MDHEN and CDR2 SYDVKM. This CDR3 region has 15 residues. The CDR3 reads CASTPRAGGNYGYTF. Here the CDR3 DNA reads TGTGCCAGCACCCCCCGGGCAGGGGGGAACTATGGCTACACCTTC.

J is TRBJ1-1 and V is TRBV5-1; no firm D call. V was trimmed by 7 bases and J by 5 bases, leaving 15 bases between them. Germline CDR1 reads SGHRS; CDR2 reads YFSETQ. CDR3 length: 13 residues. CDR3 coding DNA: TGCGCCAGCGCGGTCGAGGTAAGAACTGAAGCTTTCTTT. The encoded protein is CASAVEVRTEAFF.

This clonotype has at least ten counts. The V call is TRBV20-1, the J call TRBJ2-4, with a weak D call TRBD2 (5 bases). CDR3 length equals 13 residues. From germline, CDR1 is DFQATT and CDR2 SNEGSKA (reference sequence). V gave up 2 bases and J gave up 5 bases, with 10 bases separating them. CDR3 bases: TGCAGTGCTAGATTGGACTGGGAAAACATTCAGTACTTC. Residues: CSARLDWENIQYF.

This clonotype came up a few times. The chain links TRBV7-9 to TRBJ2-2, with D unclear. V was pared by 0 bases and J by 6 bases, with 5 bases between. The CDR3 spans 13 residues. The germline V gene has CDR1 SEHNR and CDR2 FQNEAQ (reference sequence). Written as DNA, the CDR3 is TGTGCCAGCAGCTTAGCGCTCTCCGGGGAGCTGTTTTTT. Its translation: CASSLALSGELFF. Full variable domain (outside the CDR3, taken from reference TRBV7-9 and TRBJ2-2): DTGVSQNPRHKITKRGQNVTFRCDPISEHNRLYWYRQTLGQGPEFLTYFQNEAQLEKSRLLSDRFSAERPKGSFSTLEIQRTEQGDSAMYLCASSLALSGELFFGEGSRLTVL.

This clonotype was picked up many times. V is TRBV28 and J is TRBJ2-5; possibly TRBD1 for D (6 bases). Germline CDR1 reads MDHEN; CDR2 reads SYDVKM. The CDR3 sequence is 13 residues long. CDR3: CALAGAHQETQYF. The DNA of the CDR3 is TGTGCTTTGGCAGGGGCCCACCAAGAGACCCAGTACTTC.

Turning to this clonotype: This sequence may be a read error, since a much larger clone differs from it by one base. V and J are TRBV18 and TRBJ2-3; 8 nucleotides match TRBD2. The CDR3 is made up of 15 amino acids. Looked up from germline, CDR1 is KGHSH and CDR2 is LQKENI. The CDR3 protein is CAGSPQSGSTDTQYF. In DNA, the CDR3 is TGTGCCGGCTCACCACAGAGCGGGAGTACAGATACGCAGTATTTT.

The rearrangement uses TRBV7-9 and TRBJ1-1; a possible D gene is TRBD1 (6 bases). The CDR3 is made up of 16 amino acids. CDR1 is SEHNR, CDR2 FQNEAQ, per germline (reference sequence). Deletions cut 0 bases from V and 4 bases from J, with 15 bases between. CDR3: CASSLALGGQFTEAFF. The CDR3, as DNA: TGTGCCAGCAGCTTAGCCCTAGGGGGGCAGTTCACTGAAGCTTTCTTT.

This clonotype occurred many times. J is TRBJ1-5 and V is TRBV20-1; D is unresolved. CDR1 and CDR2 from the germline V gene are DFQATT and SNEGSKA (reference sequence). V shed 7 bases and J shed 3 bases, with 10 bases lying between them. The length of the CDR3 is 12 residues. CDR3 bases: TGCAGTGTGGCAGACCCCAATCAGCCCCAGCATTTT. Translated: CSVADPNQPQHF.

This clonotype appeared many times. The V and J genes are TRBV28 and TRBJ2-2; no clear D. From germline, CDR1 is MDHEN and CDR2 SYDVKM. CDR3 size: 15 residues. Trimming took 2 bases from V and 4 from J, leaving 11 bases between them. The CDR3 loop is CASSLEVVRTGELFF. As DNA, the CDR3 is TGTGCCAGCAGTTTAGAGGTGGTGCGCACCGGGGAGCTGTTTTTT.